The rows below give T cell receptor beta chains drawn from one sample of a study of CD8+ T cells in alopecia areata. Produced via immunoSEQ multiplex PCR; TCRdb's table is partial and in-frame only. The data hold approximately 140,000 clones, with around 87% observed a single time. Sequencing used CD8+ T cells sorted from blood, obtained at week 4, from a patient treated with tofacitinib. These receptors originate from a human donor with alopecia areata. The CDR3 runs from the conserved cysteine through the conserved F or W. Fields, in order: CDR3 length, clone size, J gene, D gene, V gene, CDR3 protein, CDR3 DNA. A D gene is named only where the DNA matches it firmly. Part of the rows lack a size; the others show once, few, many or a class for expanded clones.

14 | - | TRBJ2-3 | - | TRBV4-1 | CASSQGDGLDTQYF | TGCGCCAGCAGCCAAGGGGACGGGCTAGATACGCAGTATTTT
13 | - | TRBJ2-1 | - | TRBV9 | CASSVGKHNEQFF | TGTGCCAGCAGCGTAGGGAAGCACAATGAGCAGTTCTTC
18 | - | TRBJ2-5 | TRBD2 | TRBV5-5 | CASSSSYPLASYQETQYF | TGTGCCAGCAGCTCATCCTATCCACTAGCGTCGTACCAAGAGACCCAGTACTTC
15 | once | TRBJ2-7 | - | TRBV10-3 | CAISFDGRETYEQYF | TGTGCCATCAGTTTTGACGGGAGAGAAACCTACGAGCAGTACTTC
11 | - | TRBJ1-2 | - | TRBV29-1 | CSVGTDYGYTF | TGCAGCGTTGGTACGGATTATGGCTACACCTTC
14 | once | TRBJ2-7 | - | TRBV30 | CAWSVPEGAYEQYF | TGTGCCTGGAGTGTTCCCGAAGGGGCTTACGAGCAGTACTTC
17 | - | TRBJ2-2 | TRBD2 | TRBV9 | CASSATVAGGRTGELFF | TGTGCCAGCAGCGCAACTGTAGCGGGAGGCCGCACCGGGGAGCTGTTTTTT
13 | - | TRBJ2-3 | - | TRBV27 | CASSFQDTDTQYF | TGTGCCAGCAGTTTCCAAGACACAGATACGCAGTATTTT
15 | - | TRBJ2-3 | - | TRBV11-2 | CASSLDGLLTDTQYF | TGTGCCAGCAGCTTAGATGGCCTCCTCACGGATACGCAGTATTTT
12 | - | TRBJ2-7 | - | TRBV12-5 | CASGLTTYEQYF | TGTGCTAGTGGTTTGACGACCTACGAGCAGTACTTC
13 | - | TRBJ2-5 | TRBD2 | TRBV6-5 | CASKASGSETQYF | TGTGCCAGCAAAGCTAGCGGGAGTGAGACCCAGTACTTC
12 | - | TRBJ1-1 | - | TRBV6-5 | CASGQLNTEAFF | TGTGCCAGCGGACAGCTGAACACTGAAGCTTTCTTT
16 | - | TRBJ2-7 | - | TRBV6-6 | CASSYSGLEFSYEQYF | TGTGCCAGCAGTTACTCGGGGCTAGAGTTCTCCTACGAGCAGTACTTC
14 | - | TRBJ2-2 | - | TRBV7-3 | CASGRGMGTGELFF | TGTGCCAGCGGGAGGGGGATGGGTACCGGGGAGCTGTTTTTT
14 | few | TRBJ2-3 | TRBD1 | TRBV5-1 | CASSPGQGTDTQYF | TGCGCCAGCAGCCCCGGACAGGGAACAGATACGCAGTATTTT
15 | - | TRBJ2-7 | - | TRBV5-8 | CASSLAAGHINEQYF | TGTGCCAGCAGCTTGGCGGCGGGACATATCAACGAGCAGTACTTC
15 | - | TRBJ1-1 | - | TRBV5-5 | CASSLNSLVSTEAFF | TGTGCCAGCAGCTTGAATTCTCTGGTGAGCACTGAAGCTTTCTTT
14 | - | TRBJ1-1 | - | TRBV29-1 | CSVEFPGRVLEAFF | TGCAGCGTTGAATTTCCAGGGCGTGTGTTGGAGGCTTTCTTT
12 | few | TRBJ1-1 | TRBD1 | TRBV29-1 | CSGREGAGEAFF | TGCAGCGGCCGTGAGGGGGCGGGTGAAGCTTTCTTT
13 | - | TRBJ1-5 | - | TRBV29-1 | CSVGGEGNQPQHF | TGCAGCGTTGGGGGGGAGGGGAATCAGCCCCAGCATTTT
16 | - | TRBJ2-5 | - | TRBV6-5 | CASSYSKLVYQETQYF | TGTGCCAGCAGTTACTCGAAGCTAGTTTACCAAGAGACCCAGTACTTC
15 | - | TRBJ2-7 | TRBD1 | TRBV6-1 | CASTNYNGQGTEQYF | TGTGCCAGCACGAACTACAACGGACAGGGGACCGAGCAGTACTTC
18 | - | TRBJ2-3 | - | TRBV29-1 | CSVEAPQGVLGITDTQYF | TGCAGCGTTGAAGCCCCACAGGGAGTGTTGGGGATCACAGATACGCAGTATTTT
12 | - | TRBJ2-3 | - | TRBV7-9 | CASSDSRDTQYF | TGTGCCAGCAGTGACTCGAGAGATACGCAGTATTTT
12 | - | TRBJ2-1 | - | TRBV30 | CAWSPGMGEQFF | TGTGCCTGGAGTCCCGGGATGGGTGAGCAGTTCTTC
12 | once | TRBJ2-3 | - | TRBV6-1 | CASSDGTDTQYF | TGTGCCAGCAGTGACGGCACAGATACGCAGTATTTT
12 | - | TRBJ2-1 | - | TRBV27 | CASSKGGDEQFF | TGTGCCAGCAGTAAGGGCGGAGATGAGCAGTTCTTC
12 | - | TRBJ1-1 | TRBD1 | TRBV5-4 | CASSSTGEEAFF | TGTGCCAGCAGCTCCACAGGGGAGGAAGCTTTCTTT
15 | once | TRBJ2-1 | TRBD2 | TRBV19 | CASSSSGDSYNEQFF | TGTGCCAGTAGTTCTAGCGGAGACTCCTACAATGAGCAGTTCTTC
15 | once | TRBJ2-7 | TRBD2 | TRBV29-1 | CSVWGPSGRSYEQYF | TGCAGCGTCTGGGGACCTAGCGGGAGGTCGTACGAGCAGTACTTC
15 | - | TRBJ2-7 | - | TRBV29-1 | CSVERSGGSSYEQYF | TGCAGCGTTGAACGGTCCGGGGGCAGCTCCTACGAGCAGTACTTC
14 | - | TRBJ2-7 | TRBD1 | TRBV7-9 | CASSSDRRSYEQYF | TGTGCCAGCAGCTCGGACAGGAGATCCTACGAGCAGTACTTC
13 | - | TRBJ1-5 | - | TRBV27 | CASSLNVNQPQHF | TGTGCCAGCAGTTTAAATGTGAATCAGCCCCAGCATTTT
15 | - | TRBJ2-7 | - | TRBV4-1 | CASRTILGGDYEQYF | TGCGCCAGCAGGACAATCCTCGGCGGGGACTACGAGCAGTACTTC
14 | - | TRBJ1-1 | - | TRBV5-1 | CASSSGVLDTEAFF | TGCGCCAGCAGCTCAGGGGTATTGGACACTGAAGCTTTCTTT
15 | - | TRBJ2-7 | - | TRBV9 | CASSPRAGHSYEQYF | TGTGCCAGCAGCCCGCGGGCTGGACACTCCTACGAGCAGTACTTC
13 | - | TRBJ2-7 | - | TRBV4-1 | CASSHPGEDEQYF | TGCGCCAGCAGCCACCCTGGGGAGGACGAGCAGTACTTC
10 | - | TRBJ2-1 | - | TRBV2 | CASRGSEQFF | TGTGCCAGCAGAGGTAGTGAGCAGTTCTTC
13 | - | TRBJ1-5 | - | TRBV9 | CASSVEVNQPQHF | TGTGCCAGCAGCGTGGAGGTCAACCAGCCCCAGCATTTT
16 | - | TRBJ2-1 | TRBD2 | TRBV11-2 | CASSPLAGGIYNEQFF | TGTGCCAGCAGCCCTCTAGCGGGAGGGATCTACAATGAGCAGTTCTTC
15 | - | TRBJ1-3 | - | TRBV27 | CASSLQGFGGNTIYF | TGTGCCAGCAGTTTACAGGGTTTCGGTGGAAACACCATATATTTT
12 | - | TRBJ2-3 | - | TRBV27 | CASSLGTDTQYF | TGTGCCAGCAGTCTCGGCACAGATACGCAGTATTTT